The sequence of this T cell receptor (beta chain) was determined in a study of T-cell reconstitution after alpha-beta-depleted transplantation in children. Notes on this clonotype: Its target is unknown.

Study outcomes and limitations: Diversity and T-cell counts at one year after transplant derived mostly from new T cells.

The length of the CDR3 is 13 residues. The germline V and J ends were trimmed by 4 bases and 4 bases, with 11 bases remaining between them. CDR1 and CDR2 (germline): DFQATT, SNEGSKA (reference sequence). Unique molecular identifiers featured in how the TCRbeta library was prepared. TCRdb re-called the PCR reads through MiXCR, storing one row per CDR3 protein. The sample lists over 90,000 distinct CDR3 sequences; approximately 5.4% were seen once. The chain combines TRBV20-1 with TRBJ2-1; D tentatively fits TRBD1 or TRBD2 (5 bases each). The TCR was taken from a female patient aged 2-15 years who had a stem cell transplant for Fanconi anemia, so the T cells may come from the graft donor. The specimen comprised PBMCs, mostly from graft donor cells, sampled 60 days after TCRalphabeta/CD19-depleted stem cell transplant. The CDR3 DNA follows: TGCAGTGCTATGGGGCCGGGGTACAATGAGCAGTTCTTC. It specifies CSAMGPGYNEQFF.